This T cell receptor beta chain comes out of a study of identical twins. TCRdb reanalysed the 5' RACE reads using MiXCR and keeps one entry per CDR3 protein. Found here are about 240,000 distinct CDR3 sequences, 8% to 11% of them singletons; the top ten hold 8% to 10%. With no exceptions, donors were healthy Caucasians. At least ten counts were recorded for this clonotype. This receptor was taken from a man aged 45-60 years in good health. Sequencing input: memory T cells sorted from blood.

In nucleotides, the CDR3 is TGTGCCAGCAACCCGCAGGGACTAGCGGACCAAGCAGATACGCAGTATTTT. Translated: CASNPQGLADQADTQYF. The rearrangement uses TRBV28 and TRBJ2-3; TRBD2 agrees at 11 bases. V trimming: 7 bases; J trimming: 4 bases; junction bases outside the gene matches: 13. The CDR3 loop spans 17 amino acids. The germline CDR1 and CDR2 sequences are MDHEN and SYDVKM.